Listed here are 28 T cell receptor beta chains from one sample, sequenced in a study of T cells in Graves' hyperthyroidism and ophthalmopathy. TCR beta CDR3 sequences were amplified from RNA transcripts. The TCR CDR3 was amplified in a first-round RT-PCR using the HTBI primer set. TCRdb re-called the multiplex PCR reads through MiXCR, storing one row per CDR3 protein. The sample yields 550,000 to 700,000 distinct CDR3 sequences, 46% seen once. Sequencing used peripheral blood or thyroid tissue (not recorded which). These receptors were taken from an adult woman with Graves' disease, either hyperthyroidism or ophthalmopathy (not recorded which).

CDR3 in DNA: TGTGCCAGCAGTTTTCCCCGAGGTCAGGGGCAGCCCCAGCATTTT. It yields the protein CASSFPRGQGQPQHF. This chain joins TRBV28 and TRBJ1-5; D might be TRBD1 (6 bases). Trimming left V 3 bases short and J 7 bases short, with 16 bases between. The germline gives CDR1 MDHEN, CDR2 SYDVKM. The CDR3 loop spans 15 amino acids.

The J gene is TRBJ2-3, the V gene TRBV12-3 or TRBV12-4; 7 bases match TRBD1. This CDR3 region has 14 residues. J gave up 4 bases and V 3 bases, and 4 bases lay outside the gene matches. CDR3 sequence reads: CASSFRQGSDTQYF. The CDR3 DNA reads as TGTGCCAGCAGTTTTAGACAGGGATCAGATACGCAGTATTTT.

V gene TRBV5-1 combines with J gene TRBJ2-6, with a tentative D call TRBD2 (6 bases). In germline, CDR1 is SGHRS, CDR2 YFSETQ. The V end lost 1 base, the J end lost 4 bases, and 12 bases lay between the germline ends. CDR3 length: 16 residues. The CDR3: CASSLPEGIGANVLTF. The CDR3 DNA sequence: TGCGCCAGCAGCTTGCCGGAGGGGATCGGGGCCAACGTCCTGACTTTC.

A note on this clonotype: This may be a read error, as it is one base from a much larger clone. The rearrangement uses TRBV7-6 and TRBJ2-5; 13 bases line up with TRBD2. V was pared by 5 bases and J by 4 bases, with 13 bases of the junction left unmatched. CDR3 length equals 18 residues. Germline CDR1 is SGHVS and CDR2 is FNYEAQ. CDR3 protein: CASSLGLAGALGGETQYF. In nucleotides, the CDR3 is TGTGCCAGCAGCCTTGGACTAGCGGGAGCCCTTGGCGGAGAGACCCAGTACTTC.

This chain joins TRBV7-8 and TRBJ1-2; a weak D match, TRBD1 (5 bases). Deletions cut 4 bases from V and 8 bases from J, with 17 bases between. From germline, CDR1 is SGHVS and CDR2 FQNEAQ. This CDR3 is 14 amino acids long. CDR3 coding DNA: TGTGCCAGCAGCTACTCTCTTGGTGGGGGGGGCTACACCTTC. Residues: CASSYSLGGGGYTF. The whole variable domain, filled in from reference TRBV7-8 and TRBJ1-2, reads GAGVSQSPRYKVAKRGQDVALRCDPISGHVSLFWYQQALGQGPEFLTYFQNEAQLDKSGLPSDRFFAERPEGSVSTLKIQRTQQEDSAVYLCASSYSLGGGGYTFGSGTRLTVV.

This clonotype was counted ten times or more. The rearrangement uses TRBV12-3 or TRBV12-4 and TRBJ1-1, with D uncertain. With 5 bases removed from V and 1 base from J, the gap between germline ends came to 5 bases. This CDR3 has 12 amino acids. In DNA, the CDR3 is TGTGCCAGCAGTGTGGGGAACACTGAAGCTTTCTTT. It translates to CASSVGNTEAFF.

The table lists this clonotype with many counts. This chain links TRBV9 with TRBJ1-1, with D unresolved. This CDR3 spans 13 amino acids. Germline CDR1 SGDLS, CDR2 YYNGEE. Trimming shortened V by 4 bases and J by 3 bases, and 10 bases separated the two germline ends. In DNA form, the CDR3 reads TGTGCCAGCAGCCCCCGTTCCTACACTGAAGCTTTCTTT. Translating gives CASSPRSYTEAFF. Supplemented by reference TRBV9 and TRBJ1-1, the full variable domain reads DSGVTQTPKHLITATGQRVTLRCSPRSGDLSVYWYQQSLDQGLQFLIQYYNGEERAKGNILERFSAQQFPDLHSELNLSSLELGDSALYFCASSPRSYTEAFFGQGTRLTVV.

This clonotype came up many times. The J gene is TRBJ2-2, the V gene TRBV3-1; 7 bases are shared with TRBD1. This CDR3 is built from 15 residues. Germline V gene data show CDR1 as LGHDT and CDR2 as YNNKEL (reference sequence). With 6 bases clipped from V and 4 bases from J, the junction kept 8 bases outside the gene matches. The CDR3 protein is CASRDRVRGTGELFF. Written as DNA, the CDR3 is TGTGCCAGCAGAGACAGGGTTCGAGGCACCGGGGAGCTGTTTTTT.

This clonotype appeared a few times. J is TRBJ2-5 and V is TRBV20-1, with D perhaps matching TRBD1 or TRBD2 (6 bases each). Germline assignment: CDR1 DFQATT and CDR2 SNEGSKA (reference sequence). V lost 6 bases to trimming and J lost 2 bases, with 16 bases between them. This CDR3 contains 14 residues. The CDR3 reads CSAEAGQLQETQYF. Written as DNA, the CDR3 is TGCAGTGCAGAGGCGGGACAACTTCAAGAGACCCAGTACTTC.

This clonotype was picked up a small number of times. The V and J genes are TRBV5-4 and TRBJ2-6; 8 bases line up with TRBD1. Germline V lookup: CDR1 SGHNT, CDR2 YYREEE (reference sequence). J lost 11 bases, V lost 4 bases, and 20 bases had no gene match. This CDR3 is 18 amino acids long. CDR3: CASSQGTGLLSNDHVLTF. The CDR3 DNA sequence: TGTGCCAGCAGCCAGGGGACAGGATTACTTTCTAATGATCACGTCCTGACTTTC. Full variable domain (remainder filled in from reference TRBV5-4 and TRBJ2-6): ETGVTQSPTHLIKTRGQQVTLRCSSQSGHNTVSWYQQALGQGPQFIFQYYREEENGRGNFPPRFSGLQFPNYSSELNVNALELDDSALYLCASSQGTGLLSNDHVLTFGAGSRLTVL.

This sequence joins TRBV7-9 and TRBJ2-3, with unresolved D. The CDR3 loop spans 12 amino acids. Germline assignment: CDR1 SEHNR and CDR2 FQNEAQ (reference sequence). The germline V and J ends were trimmed by 6 bases and 2 bases, with 6 bases remaining between them. CDR3 bases: TGTGCCAGCAGATACATCACAGATACGCAGTATTTT. As protein: CASRYITDTQYF.

This clonotype was seen only once. This rearrangement joins TRBV11-2 to TRBJ1-1; D remains unclear. CDR3 length equals 16 residues. Deletions cut 3 bases from V and 4 bases from J, with 18 bases between. CDR1 is SGHAT, CDR2 FQNNGV, per germline. Here the CDR3 reads CASSFVGGTGATEAFF. The CDR3 DNA sequence: TGTGCCAGCAGCTTCGTAGGCGGCACCGGTGCCACTGAAGCTTTCTTT.

Remarks on this clonotype: One junction end disagrees with the germline gene, perhaps due to a read error. The chain recombines TRBV5-1 with TRBJ1-4; 9 bases line up with TRBD1. Per the germline V gene, CDR1 is SGHRS and CDR2 is YFSETQ. The CDR3 has 12 amino acids. The CDR3 coding sequence is TGCGCCAGCAGCTGGTACCCACCGGGACAGGGTTTT. Its translation is CASSWYPPGQGF.

The J gene is TRBJ1-2, the V gene TRBV11-1, with a tentative D call TRBD1 (5 bases). The CDR3 totals 14 residues. Trimming took 5 bases from V and 4 from J, leaving 14 bases between them. The V gene's germline CDR1 is SGHAT and CDR2 FQDESV (reference sequence). The CDR3 DNA sequence: TGTGCCAGCAGCGCGCCGGGGGATTTCTATGGCTACACCTTC. This encodes CASSAPGDFYGYTF.

This clonotype came up many times. The V call is TRBV2, the J call TRBJ2-5; tentative D call: TRBD1 (6 bases). The CDR3 contains 15 residues. Germline loops: CDR1 SNHLY, CDR2 FYNNEI. V was cut by 9 bases and J by 4 bases, with 21 bases left in between. This chain's CDR3 is CASAPKTGSIETQYF. The CDR3 bases are TGTGCCAGTGCGCCTAAAACAGGGTCGATAGAGACCCAGTACTTC.

Concerning this clonotype: Its ends do not fully match the called genes, so a read error is possible. The genes are TRBV19 and TRBJ1-1; D is uncertain. Germline loops: CDR1 LNHDA, CDR2 SQIVND (reference sequence). This CDR3 is 14 amino acids long. The CDR3 loop is CASSKRRENAEAFF. The CDR3 DNA is TGTGCCAGTAGTAAGCGAAGGGAGAACGCTGAAGCTTTCTTT.

This clonotype was recorded at least ten times. The chain carries TRBV19 and TRBJ2-7, with D unclear. V shed 5 bases and J shed 2 bases, with 7 bases lying between them. The CDR3 is made up of 12 amino acids. Germline assignment: CDR1 LNHDA and CDR2 SQIVND (reference sequence). CDR3 sequence reads: CASSSHTYEQYF. As DNA, the CDR3 is TGTGCCAGTAGTTCGCATACCTACGAGCAGTACTTC.

The rearrangement uses TRBV12-3 or TRBV12-4 and TRBJ2-7, with D unclear. This CDR3 has 15 amino acids. The V end lost 3 bases, the J end lost 0 bases, and 12 bases lay between the germline ends. Here the CDR3 reads CASSLRDIASYEQYF. CDR3 DNA: TGTGCCAGCAGTTTGAGAGACATAGCCTCCTACGAGCAGTACTTC.

This clonotype was seen at least ten times. The rearrangement uses TRBV7-6 and TRBJ2-5; 8 bases are shared with TRBD2. Germline V gene sequence: CDR1 SGHVS, CDR2 FNYEAQ. The V and J ends lost 5 bases and 2 bases, in that order; junction bases with no gene match: 10. The CDR3 is 16 amino acids. This CDR3 reads CASSIGGGAVQETQYF. Written as DNA, the CDR3 is TGTGCCAGCAGCATCGGGGGGGGCGCAGTACAAGAGACCCAGTACTTC.

The table lists this clonotype with a count of one. This chain joins TRBV15 and TRBJ1-1; D is ambiguous. CDR3 length: 15 residues. In germline, CDR1 is LNHNV, CDR2 YYDKDF (reference sequence). The ends were cut back, 0 bases at V and 1 base at J, with 9 bases in the middle. As DNA, the CDR3 is TGTGCCACCAGCAGAGATGTGGGCCAGAACACTGAAGCTTTCTTT. Translation: CATSRDVGQNTEAFF.

This clonotype was seen only once. This chain uses TRBV29-1 with TRBJ2-7; D possibly uses TRBD1 or TRBD2 (6 bases each). From germline, CDR1 is SQVTM and CDR2 ANQGSEA. Trimming left V 3 bases short and J 6 bases short, with 12 bases between. The CDR3 loop spans 12 amino acids. The CDR3: CSVDGGSFEQYF. As DNA, the CDR3 is TGCAGCGTTGACGGGGGCTCGTTCGAGCAGTACTTC.

This clonotype was recorded many times. This chain joins TRBV12-3 or TRBV12-4 and TRBJ1-5, with D possibly TRBD1 on 5 matching bases. The CDR3 runs to 15 residues. V was pared by 6 bases and J by 0 bases, with 12 bases between. For the CDR3, the DNA is TGTGCCAGCAGGCCACGGGGGAATAGCAATCAGCCCCAGCATTTT. This encodes CASRPRGNSNQPQHF.

V gene TRBV28 combines with J gene TRBJ1-5; D remains unclear. The CDR3 spans 16 residues. Trimming shortened V by 5 bases and J by 11 bases, and 25 bases separated the two germline ends. CDR1 is MDHEN and CDR2 is SYDVKM in the germline V gene. CDR3 sequence: CASSLTSDRGVETQHF. In nucleotides, the CDR3 is TGTGCCAGCAGTCTCACCAGTGACCGAGGTGTAGAGACCCAGCATTTT. The variable domain in full, completed from reference TRBV28 and TRBJ1-5, reads DVKVTQSSRYLVKRTGEKVFLECVQDMDHENMFWYRQDPGLGLRLIYFSYDVKMKEKGDIPEGYSVSREKKERFSLILESASTNQTSMYLCASSLTSDRGVETQHFGDGTRLSIL.

This clonotype was counted at least ten times. The gene calls are TRBV2 and TRBJ2-7, with a tentative D call TRBD2 (7 bases). This CDR3 contains 20 residues. Trimming left V 2 bases short and J 2 bases short, with 28 bases between. Germline values: CDR1 SNHLY, CDR2 FYNNEI. Here the CDR3 DNA reads TGTGCCAGCAGTGAATATCCGGGGATCGTCCGTCCGGGGGGCCCCTACGAGCAGTACTTC. As protein: CASSEYPGIVRPGGPYEQYF.

Remarks on this clonotype: The junction does not match germline at one end; this may be a read error. V usage is TRBV7-9 and J usage is TRBJ1-6; tentatively, D is TRBD1 (5 bases). Germline V gene lookup returns CDR1 SEHNR and CDR2 FQNEAQ (reference sequence). The CDR3 consists of 13 residues. The CDR3 DNA is TGCGCCAGCAGCCAACCGGGGCGATCACCCCTCCACTTT. Protein product: CASSQPGRSPLHF.

A word on this clonotype: One junction end does not reproduce the germline sequence, and a read error may be involved. The rearrangement uses TRBV5-1 and TRBJ1-5; no clear D. The CDR3 sequence is 15 residues long. CDR1 and CDR2 from the germline V gene are SGHRS and YFSETQ. The DNA for the CDR3 is TGTGCCAGCAGCTTGGGTCTGAGGGCGCACACCGGGGAGCTGTTT. It encodes CASSLGLRAHTGELF. The full variable domain, completed using reference TRBV5-1 and TRBJ1-5, is KAGVTQTPRYLIKTRGQQVTLSCSPISGHRSVSWYQQTPGQGLQFLFEYFSETQRNKGNFPGRFSGRQFSNSRSEMNVSTLELGDSALYLCASSLGLRAHTGELFGDGTRLSIL.

There are many counts of this clonotype. This sequence joins TRBV20-1 and TRBJ1-1; 7 bases line up with TRBD1. The junction had 5 bases not matched to a gene; V was cut back by 3 bases and J by 1 base. The CDR3 has 14 residues. Germline V lookup: CDR1 DFQATT, CDR2 SNEGSKA (reference sequence). CDR3: CSASGDRANTEAFF. In DNA, the CDR3 is TGCAGTGCTAGCGGCGACAGGGCGAACACTGAAGCTTTCTTT.

Many counts were recorded for this clonotype. CDR3 protein: CASSVDGARRQPQHF. The CDR3 region has the DNA TGTGCCAGCAGCGTAGACGGTGCGCGGCGTCAGCCCCAGCATTTT. The chain links TRBV9 to TRBJ1-5; D is undetermined. The CDR3 sequence is 15 residues long. CDR1 SGDLS and CDR2 YYNGEE come from the germline V gene. V lost 0 bases to trimming and J lost 6 bases, with 13 bases between them.